This paragraph covers one T cell receptor (beta chain) sequence. This clone turned up a few times. Its antigen has not been determined. No much larger clone is present one base from it, and per-base qualities are unavailable. Relative to germline, V is 3 bases shorter and J is 7 bases shorter, with 13 bases between their ends. The CDR3, from cysteine to phenylalanine, totals 14 residues. The CDR3 DNA has 42 bases and is translated from base 1. The germline V gene supplies CDR1 SGHRS and CDR2 YFSETQ. Receptors were amplified or captured by the immunoSEQ multiplex PCR assay. TCRdb re-hosts the immuneACCESS table, in-frame sequences only. Its copies lack some clones; in the studies checked, an unresolved V gene accounts for under half of them, and the cause for the rest is not known. This sample holds about 160,000 clones; approximately 96% were observed only once. The ten largest clones add up to just over 1% of the sample.

This sample is drawn from a study of control samples from healthy donors and cancer patients (dated by TCRdb to 2020 to 2021). The chain is encoded by TRBV5-1 joined to TRBJ2-2; the D gene assignment is ambiguous. The sample taken for sequencing was blood. The origin of this receptor is a woman aged 25-40 years in good health. Read as DNA, the sequence is TGCGCCAGCAGCTCAAATTCGGTGATCGGGGAGCTGTTTTTT. This sequence encodes CASSSNSVIGELFF. Outside the CDR3, residues come from the reference TRBV5-1 and TRBJ2-2 proteins, so the full variable domain is: KAGVTQTPRYLIKTRGQQVTLSCSPISGHRSVSWYQQTPGQGLQFLFEYFSETQRNKGNFPGRFSGRQFSNSRSEMNVSTLELGDSALYLCASSSNSVIGELFFGEGSRLTVL.